This note documents a single T cell receptor (beta chain) sequence. Its target is not known. The sample comes from a study of cytomegalovirus exposure and HLA in healthy donors. The V end was cut by 5 bases, the J end by 2 bases, with 12 bases between. In germline, CDR1 is LNHDA, CDR2 SQIVND (reference sequence). There are 14 residues in the CDR3. General study findings and limits: The availability of immune exposure information extended only to CMV serostatus. Clonal expansion, a later analysis showed, was greater in HLA-associated TCR beta chains than in equally common others.

A multiplex PCR was run with 60 Vbeta primers and 13 Jbeta primers. The authors' processing: Roughly 11 million shared chains were among the approximately 82 million unique TCR beta chains that a later analysis counted. This table comes from immunoSEQ multiplex PCR, and its TCRdb copy is limited to in-frame clones, with some not included. The D gene and trimming were derived from the DNA, and the V and J assignments and clone size from that table. This sample's clone table lists 45,000 to 65,000 clones. The sample taken for sequencing was PBMCs. This receptor was obtained from a man aged 18 to 35 in good health and CMV-seropositive. This sequence joins TRBV19 and TRBJ1-1, with D perhaps TRBD1 (5 bases). CDR3 amino acids: CASSWRGGNTEAFF. CDR3 in DNA: TGTGCCAGTAGTTGGAGGGGAGGCAACACTGAAGCTTTCTTT.